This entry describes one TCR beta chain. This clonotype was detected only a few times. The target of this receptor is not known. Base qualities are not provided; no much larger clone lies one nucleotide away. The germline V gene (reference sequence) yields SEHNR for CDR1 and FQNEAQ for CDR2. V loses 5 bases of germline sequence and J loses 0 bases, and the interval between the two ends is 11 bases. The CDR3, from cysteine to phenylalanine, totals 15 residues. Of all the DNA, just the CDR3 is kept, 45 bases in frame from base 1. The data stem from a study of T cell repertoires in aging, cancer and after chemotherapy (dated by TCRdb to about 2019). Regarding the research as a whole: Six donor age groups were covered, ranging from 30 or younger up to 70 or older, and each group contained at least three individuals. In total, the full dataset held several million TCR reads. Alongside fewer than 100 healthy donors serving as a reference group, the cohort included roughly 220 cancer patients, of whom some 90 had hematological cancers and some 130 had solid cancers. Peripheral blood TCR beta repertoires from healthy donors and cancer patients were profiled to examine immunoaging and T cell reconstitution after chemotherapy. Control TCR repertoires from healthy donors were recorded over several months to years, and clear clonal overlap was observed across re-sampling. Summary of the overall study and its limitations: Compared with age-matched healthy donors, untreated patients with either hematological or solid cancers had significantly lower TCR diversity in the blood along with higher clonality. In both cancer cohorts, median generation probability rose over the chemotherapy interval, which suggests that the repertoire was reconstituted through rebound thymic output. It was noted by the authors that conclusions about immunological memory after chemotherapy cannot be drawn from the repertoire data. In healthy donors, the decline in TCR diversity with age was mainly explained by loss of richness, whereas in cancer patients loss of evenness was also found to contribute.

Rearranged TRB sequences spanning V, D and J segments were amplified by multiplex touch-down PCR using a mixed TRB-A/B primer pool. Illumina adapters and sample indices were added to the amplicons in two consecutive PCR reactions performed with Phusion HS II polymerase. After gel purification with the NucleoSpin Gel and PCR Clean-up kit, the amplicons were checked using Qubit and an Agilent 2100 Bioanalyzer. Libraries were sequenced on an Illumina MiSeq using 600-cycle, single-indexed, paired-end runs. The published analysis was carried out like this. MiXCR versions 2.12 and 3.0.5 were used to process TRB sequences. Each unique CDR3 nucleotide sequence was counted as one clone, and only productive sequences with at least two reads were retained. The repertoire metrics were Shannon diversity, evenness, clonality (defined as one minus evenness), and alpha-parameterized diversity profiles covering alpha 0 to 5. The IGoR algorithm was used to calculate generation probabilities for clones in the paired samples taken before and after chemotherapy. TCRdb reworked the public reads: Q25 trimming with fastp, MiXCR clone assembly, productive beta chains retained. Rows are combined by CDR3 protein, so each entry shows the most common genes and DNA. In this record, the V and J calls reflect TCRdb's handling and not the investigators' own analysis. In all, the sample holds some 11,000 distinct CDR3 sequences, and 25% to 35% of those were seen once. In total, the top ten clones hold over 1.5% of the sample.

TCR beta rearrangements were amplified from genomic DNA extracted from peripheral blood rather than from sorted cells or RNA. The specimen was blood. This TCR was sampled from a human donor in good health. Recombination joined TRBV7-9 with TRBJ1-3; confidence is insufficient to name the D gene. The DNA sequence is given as TGTGCCAGCAGCCTACCCTTGGACTCTGGAAACACCATATATTTT. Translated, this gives CASSLPLDSGNTIYF.